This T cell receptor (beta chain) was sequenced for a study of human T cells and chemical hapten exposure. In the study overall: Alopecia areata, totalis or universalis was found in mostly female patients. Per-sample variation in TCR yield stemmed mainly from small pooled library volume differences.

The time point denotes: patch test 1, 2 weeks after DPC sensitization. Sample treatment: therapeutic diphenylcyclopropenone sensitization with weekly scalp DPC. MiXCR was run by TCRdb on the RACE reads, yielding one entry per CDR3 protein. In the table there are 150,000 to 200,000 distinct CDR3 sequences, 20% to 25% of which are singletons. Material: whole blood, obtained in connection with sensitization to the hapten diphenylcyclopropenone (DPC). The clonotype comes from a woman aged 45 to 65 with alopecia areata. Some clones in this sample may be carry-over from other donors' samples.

The DNA of the CDR3 is TGCGCCAGCAGTTTAGTGAGCGACGCCTACGAGCAGTACTTC. Residues: CASSLVSDAYEQYF. The chain carries TRBV5-1 and TRBJ2-7, with D unclear. V was trimmed by 5 bases and J by 2 bases, leaving 14 bases between them. Germline assignment: CDR1 SGHRS and CDR2 YFSETQ. This CDR3 spans 14 amino acids.